What follows is one TCR beta chain and its context. Flow cytometry had shown expanded CD8+CD57+ cells in the patients chosen for sequencing. This entry belongs to a study of CD8+CD57+ T cells in acquired aplastic anemia. It was genomic DNA that served as the template for profiling TCR beta VDJ and CDR3. TCRdb called the reads again in MiXCR, with one record for every CDR3 protein. The data hold approximately 80,000 distinct CDR3 sequences, with roughly two thirds observed a single time. CDR3 length: 15 amino acids. The V and J ends lost 0 bases and 6 bases respectively, with 12 bases between them. CDR1 MGHRA and CDR2 YSYEKL come from the germline V gene.

The clonotype comes from a human donor with aplastic anemia. The specimen sequenced was sorted CD4+, CD8+, or CD8+CD57+ T cells (not recorded which) from PBMCs. The V call is TRBV4-1, the J call TRBJ1-3, with D unclear. CDR3 in amino acids: CASSQEGRNLNTIYF. DNA of the CDR3: TGCGCCAGCAGCCAAGAGGGCAGGAACCTAAACACCATATATTTT.